The table lists the clone carrying this T cell receptor beta chain with many counts. Its target is unknown. Time point specified: newly diagnosed GD, antithyroid drugs for less than 3 months. After RNA was extracted from PBMCs, the TCR library was made from it. Libraries of TCR beta came from iRepertoire HTBI primers plus Arm-PCR of CDR3 regions. In TCRdb, the multiplex PCR reads were re-called with MiXCR into one record per CDR3 protein. The sample includes roughly 500,000 distinct CDR3 sequences, roughly 13% seen only once; the top ten take about 10%. The data derive from a study of regulatory T cells in long-lasting Graves disease. General study findings and limits: TCR diversity was lower in persistent Graves' patients than in newly diagnosed ones.

The germline gives CDR1 KGHSH, CDR2 LQKENI. There are 14 residues in the CDR3. Trimming cost V 4 bases and J 3 bases, with 13 bases left between them. This same sample was also taken into another study, of T cells in Graves' hyperthyroidism and ophthalmopathy. This second study notes: Uncontrolled infection, other autoimmune disease, pregnancy and lactation each barred patients from inclusion.

Source: peripheral blood mononuclear cells (PBMCs), taken at new diagnosis, from a patient treated with antithyroid drugs. The source is a man between 25 and 39 years old with Graves disease. The chain is built from TRBV18 and TRBJ2-7; possibly TRBD1 for D (6 bases). CDR3 amino acids: CASSQTGQDYEQYF. DNA for the CDR3: TGTGCCAGCTCACAAACAGGGCAAGACTACGAGCAGTACTTC.